This T cell receptor beta chain was retrieved from a study of T-cell memory formation after mild COVID-19 (dated by TCRdb to the early 2020s). Broadly, across the study: Most TCR sequence clusters were specific to one of the two donors. T-cell clones expanding and contracting after mild COVID-19 in a couple of donors were tracked by longitudinal TCRalpha and TCRbeta repertoire sequencing. Two young, previously healthy adult volunteers made up the cohort, one male and one female.

The data were produced on an Illumina NovaSeq 6000. cDNA libraries for TCRalpha and TCRbeta were prepared by 5'RACE using constant-segment primers, with sample barcodes and unique molecular identifiers added. RNA was extracted from every sample with Trizol reagent. Libraries were amplified in two PCR steps, with a second sample barcode and Illumina TruSeq adapters added in the second step. Sequencing of the libraries was done on an Illumina NovaSeq, producing 2 x 150 bp paired-end reads. In the paper's pipeline: Reads were demultiplexed and collapsed into UMI-guided consensus sequences with migec v1.2.7. Using mixcr v2.1.11, UMI consensuses were aligned to TRA and TRB V and J templates and then assembled into clonotypes. A clonotype was counted as expanded or contracted only if both edgeR and NoisET called the change significant, with noise models trained on biological replicates. For edgeR calls, the cutoffs were a false discovery rate-adjusted p below 0.01 and a log2 fold-change threshold of 1. As an exploratory analysis of dynamics, max-normalized trajectories of the 1000 most abundant clonotypes were examined with PCA combined with hierarchical clustering. The CD4 or CD8 phenotype of responding clones was assigned using the separately sequenced CD4+ and CD8+ repertoires. In-frame beta chains were kept once TCRdb had trimmed the public reads at Q25 with fastp and called clones with MiXCR. Identical CDR3 proteins give one entry, which carries the most common genes and DNA. V and J calls and clone size were set by TCRdb, not the authors. The sample table contains about 150,000 distinct CDR3 sequences; only one count was recorded for almost 25% of them. Of the sample, less than 25% falls within the top ten clones.

Overall results and qualifications from the work: Some responding clones were found in pre-infection memory, which suggests that pre-existing cross-reactive memory T cells took part in the SARS-CoV-2 response. Contracting CD4+ clones were located mainly in the CM and EM memory subsets, whereas CD8+ clones were found to be enriched in EMRA. The second-wave clones that peaked on day 37 were not confirmed to be SARS-CoV-2 specific. The study included only a couple of mild cases, and larger cohorts that include severe cases with pre-infection samples were judged to be necessary. Balanced CD4/CD8 phenotypes were observed for clones contracting from day 15 to 85, whereas a bias towards CD4+ was observed for a second wave of clones expanding from day 15 to 37.

As concerns this clonotype: Its antigen remains unidentified. There are no base qualities to consult, and no much larger clone falls within one base.

The CDR3, from cysteine to phenylalanine, totals 17 residues. The CDR3 DNA has 51 bases and is translated from base 1. V is pruned by 0 bases and J by 4 bases, leaving 8 bases of the junction without a gene match. According to the germline V gene, CDR1 reads LGHNA and CDR2 reads YNFKEQ. Ficoll-Paque density gradient centrifugation was the method used to isolate PBMCs. In this chain, TRBV4-2 is recombined with TRBJ2-1; 8 central nucleotides agree with TRBD2. The sequence came from an adult woman who had mild COVID-19 (a few samples of this study predate the infection). The sample titles of this study are shuffled in the database, so cell type and time point are left out; the donor was told from shared clones. Sequencing input: PBMCs or a T cell subset sorted from them (not recorded which). Read as DNA, the sequence is TGTGCCAGCAGCCAAGACTTCCGGCTAGCGGGTTACAATGAGCAGTTCTTC. The encoded protein is CASSQDFRLAGYNEQFF.